The 13 T cell receptor beta chains reported below all come from one sample, sequenced in a study of esophageal squamous cell carcinoma under preoperative chemotherapy. From the PCR reads, TCRdb called clonotypes with MiXCR, one entry per CDR3 protein. The table shows around 19,000 distinct CDR3 sequences, with just over 45% occurring only once. Time point described: after preoperative PTX-NDP chemotherapy. This sample was taken from a patient given preoperative chemotherapy. Receptors originate from a human donor with esophageal squamous cell carcinoma. The donor label of this sample is uncertain.

Worth noting for this clonotype: This CDR3 fails to terminate in the conserved phenylalanine or tryptophan, so it likely reflects a read error. No DNA is shown, since the ends of the CDR3 on it are uncertain; the CDR3 is the one TCRdb lists. The chain recombines TRBV7-2 with TRBJ2-5; the table's D call, TRBD2, has no DNA check behind it. Germline CDR1 is SGHTA and CDR2 is FQGNSA. The CDR3 spans 15 amino acids, including both terminal residues. This chain's CDR3 is CASSSRTSGAKTRYS.

This clonotype was seen repeatedly, ten times or more. J is TRBJ2-1 and V is TRBV7-2, with 10 bases fitting TRBD2. Losses at the gene ends were 5 bases for V and 2 bases for J; bases not matched to a gene: 3. Per germline, CDR1 SGHTA and CDR2 FQGNSA. The CDR3 length is 15 residues. The CDR3 DNA sequence: TGTGCCAGCAGCCGGACTAGCGGCGCCTACAATGAGCAGTTCTTC. This sequence encodes CASSRTSGAYNEQFF.

With respect to this clonotype: At one end, the junction sequence differs from germline, possibly due to a read error. J is TRBJ2-3 and V is TRBV7-8; unclear D gene. The germline CDR1 and CDR2 sequences are SGHVS and FQNEAQ. The CDR3 has 11 amino acids. This chain's CDR3 is CASSYNYEQYF. The CDR3 nucleotides read TGTGCCAGCAGTTACAACTACGAGCAGTACTTT.

In the case of this clonotype: A read error may be the cause here, since a much bigger clone is one base away. Here the CDR3 omits its conserved ending phenylalanine or tryptophan, so a read error is the likely source. The rearrangement joins TRBV7-2 to TRBJ2-5; D remains ambiguous. V gave up 5 bases and J gave up 0 bases, with 1 base separating them. This CDR3 has 11 residues. Looked up from germline, CDR1 is SGHTA and CDR2 is FQGNSA. The CDR3 region has the DNA TGTGCCAGCAGCCACCAAGAGACCCAGTACTCC. It translates to CASSHQETQYS.

As for this clonotype: One end of the junction fails to match germline, which may point to a read error. The V gene is TRBV7-2, the J gene TRBJ2-2; D is possibly TRBD2 (6 bases). The CDR3 length is 16 residues. Germline assignment: CDR1 SGHTA and CDR2 FQGNSA. The CDR3 reads CASTRREAGNTDTLYF. CDR3 in DNA: TGTGCCAGCACGCGCCGCGAGGCGGGGAACACAGATACGCTGTATTTT. Together with reference TRBV7-2 and TRBJ2-2, the CDR3 gives the full variable domain: GAGVSQSPSNKVTEKGKDVELRCDPISGHTALYWYRQSLGQGLEFLIYFQGNSAPDKSGLPSDRFSAERTGGSVSTLTIQRTQQEDSAVYLCASTRREAGNTDTLYFGEGSRLTVL.

CDR3 region: CASSVQGNTGELFF. The CDR3 bases are TGTGCCAGCAGTGTGCAGGGGAACACCGGGGAGCTGTTTTTT. The chain employs TRBV6-4 and TRBJ2-2; perhaps TRBD1 as D (5 bases). Germline CDR1 MRHNA, CDR2 SNTAGT. CDR3 length: 14 amino acids. V dropped 4 bases and J dropped 1 base, with 7 bases sitting between them.

This clonotype was recorded a few times. This chain joins TRBV10-3 and TRBJ2-5, with D perhaps matching TRBD1 or TRBD2 (5 bases each). V was pared by 6 bases and J by 2 bases, with 16 bases between. CDR3 length equals 15 residues. Germline CDR1 and CDR2: ENHRY and SYGVKD. The CDR3 here is CAIRGNRDGQETQYF. CDR3 sequence (DNA): TGTGCCATCAGGGGAAACCGGGACGGTCAAGAGACCCAGTACTTC.

As regards this clonotype: One junction end disagrees with the germline gene, perhaps due to a read error. CDR3 DNA sequence: TGTGCCAGCAGCCAATTGCGCGTGGGACACGTCCCAGATACCCAGTATTTC. Amino acids: CASSQLRVGHVPDTQYF. The chain links TRBV7-6 to TRBJ2-4, with TRBD1 as a possible D gene (6 bases). The CDR3 contains 17 residues. CDR1 and CDR2 (germline): SGHVS, FNYEAQ.

This clonotype appeared many times. J is TRBJ2-5 and V is TRBV7-8; D is perhaps TRBD1 (5 bases). This CDR3 has 14 amino acids. Germline V gene sequence: CDR1 SGHVS, CDR2 FQNEAQ. V lost 5 bases, J lost 1 base, and 11 bases lay in between. CDR3 in amino acids: CASSRQLGQETQYF. CDR3 in DNA: TGTGCCAGCAGCCGACAGCTGGGCCAAGAGACCCAGTACTTC.

A few counts support this clonotype. The chain combines TRBV7-9 with TRBJ2-1; D ambiguous. Trimming took off 2 bases at V and 0 bases at J, with 20 bases between the two ends. Germline loops: CDR1 SEHNR, CDR2 FQNEAQ (reference sequence). The CDR3 consists of 19 residues. CDR3 nucleotides: TGTGCCAGCAGCTTAATCCCATTTGGGCTAGTAGGCTCCTACAATGAGCAGTTCTTC. This sequence encodes CASSLIPFGLVGSYNEQFF.

Details on this clonotype: With a much larger clone just one base away, this may be a read error. The chain links TRBV6-1 to TRBJ2-4; D might be TRBD2 (6 bases). The germline gives CDR1 MNHNS, CDR2 SASEGT. CDR3 length equals 16 residues. V lost 2 bases, J lost 13 bases, and 24 bases lay in between. The CDR3 coding sequence is TGTGCCAGCAGTGAATTATACGGGAGCATTCGCAATGAGCAGTACTTC. Translation: CASSELYGSIRNEQYF.

The chain uses TRBV7-2 and TRBJ2-6; the D gene is possibly TRBD2 (7 bases). V was pared by 3 bases and J by 0 bases, with 15 bases between. There are 18 residues in the CDR3. In germline, CDR1 is SGHTA, CDR2 FQGNSA. CDR3 in DNA: TGTGCCAGCAGCTTTCGCCCGGGGGGCCACTCTGGGGCCAACGTCCTGACTTTC. Its protein product is CASSFRPGGHSGANVLTF.

The rearrangement uses TRBV6-5 and TRBJ2-1; 10 nucleotides align to TRBD1. With V trimmed by 4 bases and J by 3 bases, 3 bases remained unmatched. This CDR3 has 15 amino acids. Germline V gene data show CDR1 as MNHEY and CDR2 as SVGAGI. The CDR3 region is CASSSRTGGYNEQFF. CDR3 coding DNA: TGTGCCAGCAGTTCGAGGACAGGGGGCTACAATGAGCAGTTCTTC.